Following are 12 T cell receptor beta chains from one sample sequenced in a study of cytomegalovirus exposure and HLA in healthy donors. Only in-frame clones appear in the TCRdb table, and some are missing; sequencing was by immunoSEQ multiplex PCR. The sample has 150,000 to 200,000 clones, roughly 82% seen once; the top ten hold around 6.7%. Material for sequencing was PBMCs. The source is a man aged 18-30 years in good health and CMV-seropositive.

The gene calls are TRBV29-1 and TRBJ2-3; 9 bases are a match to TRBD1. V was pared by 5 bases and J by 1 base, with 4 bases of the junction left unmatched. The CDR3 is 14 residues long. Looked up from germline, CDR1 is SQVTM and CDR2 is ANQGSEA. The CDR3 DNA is TGCAGCGTTCCATGGGACAGGGGCACAGATACGCAGTATTTT. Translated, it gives CSVPWDRGTDTQYF.

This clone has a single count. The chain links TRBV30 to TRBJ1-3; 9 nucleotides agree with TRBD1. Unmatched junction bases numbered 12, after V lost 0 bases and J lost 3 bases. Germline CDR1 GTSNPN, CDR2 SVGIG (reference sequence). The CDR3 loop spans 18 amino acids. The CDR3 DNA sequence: TGTGCCTGGAGTGTTCAACTACCGGGACAGGGAGGTGGAAACACCATATATTTT. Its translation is CAWSVQLPGQGGGNTIYF.

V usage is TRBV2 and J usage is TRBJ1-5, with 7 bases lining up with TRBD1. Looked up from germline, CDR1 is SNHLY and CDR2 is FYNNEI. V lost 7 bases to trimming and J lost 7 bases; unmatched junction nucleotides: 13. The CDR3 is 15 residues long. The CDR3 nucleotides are TGTGCCAGCAATCGTCCAGGGGGGATTGAGCAGCCCCAGCATTTT. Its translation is CASNRPGGIEQPQHF.

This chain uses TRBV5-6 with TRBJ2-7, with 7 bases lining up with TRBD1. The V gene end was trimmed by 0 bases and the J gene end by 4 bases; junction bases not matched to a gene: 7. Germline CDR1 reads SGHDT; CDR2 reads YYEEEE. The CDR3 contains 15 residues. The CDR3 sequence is CASSLDVRGQYEQYF. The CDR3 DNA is TGTGCCAGCAGCTTGGATGTAAGGGGGCAATACGAGCAGTACTTC.

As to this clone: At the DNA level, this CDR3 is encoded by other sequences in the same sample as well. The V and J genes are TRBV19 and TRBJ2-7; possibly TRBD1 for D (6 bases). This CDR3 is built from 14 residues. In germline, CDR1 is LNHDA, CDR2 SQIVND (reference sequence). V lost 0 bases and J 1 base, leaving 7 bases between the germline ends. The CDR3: CASSIETGSYEQYF. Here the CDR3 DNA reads TGTGCCAGTAGTATAGAGACAGGTTCCTACGAGCAGTACTTC.

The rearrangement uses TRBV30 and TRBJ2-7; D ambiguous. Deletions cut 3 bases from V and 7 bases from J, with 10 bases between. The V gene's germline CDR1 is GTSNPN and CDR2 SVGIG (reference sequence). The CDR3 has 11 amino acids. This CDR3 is CAWSPVREQYF. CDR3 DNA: TGTGCCTGGAGCCCCGTCCGGGAGCAGTACTTC.

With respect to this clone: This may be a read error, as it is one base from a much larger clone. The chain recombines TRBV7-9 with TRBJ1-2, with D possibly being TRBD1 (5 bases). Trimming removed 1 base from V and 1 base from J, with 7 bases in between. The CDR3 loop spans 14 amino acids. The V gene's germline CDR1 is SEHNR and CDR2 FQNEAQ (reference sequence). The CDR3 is CASSLGQYNYGYTF. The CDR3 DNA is TGTGCCAGCAGCTTAGGACAGTATAACTATGGCTACACCTTC.

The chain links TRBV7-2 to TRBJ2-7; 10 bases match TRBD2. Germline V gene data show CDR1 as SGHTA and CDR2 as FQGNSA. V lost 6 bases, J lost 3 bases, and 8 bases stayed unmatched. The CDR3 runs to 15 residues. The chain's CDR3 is CASSPTSGTLYEQYF. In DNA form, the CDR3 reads TGTGCCAGCAGTCCTACTAGCGGGACTCTCTACGAGCAGTACTTC.

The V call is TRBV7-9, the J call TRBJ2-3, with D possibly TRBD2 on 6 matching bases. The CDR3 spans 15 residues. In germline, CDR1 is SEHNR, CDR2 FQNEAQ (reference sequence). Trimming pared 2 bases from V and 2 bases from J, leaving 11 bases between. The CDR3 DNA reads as TGTGCCAGCAGCTTAAATAGCGGAAACACAGATACGCAGTATTTT. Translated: CASSLNSGNTDTQYF.

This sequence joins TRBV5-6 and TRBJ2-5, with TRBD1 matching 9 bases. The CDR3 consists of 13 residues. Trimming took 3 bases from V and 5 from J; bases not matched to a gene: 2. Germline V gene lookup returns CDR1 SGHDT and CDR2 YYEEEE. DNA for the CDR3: TGTGCCAGCAGCTGGACAGGGGTCGAGACCCAGTACTTC. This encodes CASSWTGVETQYF. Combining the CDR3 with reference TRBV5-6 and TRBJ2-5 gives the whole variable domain DAGVTQSPTHLIKTRGQQVTLRCSPKSGHDTVSWYQQALGQGPQFIFQYYEEEERQRGNFPDRFSGHQFPNYSSELNVNALLLGDSALYLCASSWTGVETQYFGPGTRLLVL.

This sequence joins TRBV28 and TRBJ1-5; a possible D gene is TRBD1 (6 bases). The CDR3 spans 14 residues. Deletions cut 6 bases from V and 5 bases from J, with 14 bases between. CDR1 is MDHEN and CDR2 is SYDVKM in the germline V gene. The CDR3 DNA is TGTGCCAGCAGCACACAGGGATCCCATCAGCCCCAGCATTTT. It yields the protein CASSTQGSHQPQHF.

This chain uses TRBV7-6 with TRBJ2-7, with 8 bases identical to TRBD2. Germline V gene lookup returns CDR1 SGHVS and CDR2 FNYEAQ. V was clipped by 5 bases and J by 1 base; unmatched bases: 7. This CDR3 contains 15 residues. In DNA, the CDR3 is TGTGCCAGCAGCCCTGCGGCGGGAGGTTCCTACGAGCAGTACTTC. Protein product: CASSPAAGGSYEQYF.